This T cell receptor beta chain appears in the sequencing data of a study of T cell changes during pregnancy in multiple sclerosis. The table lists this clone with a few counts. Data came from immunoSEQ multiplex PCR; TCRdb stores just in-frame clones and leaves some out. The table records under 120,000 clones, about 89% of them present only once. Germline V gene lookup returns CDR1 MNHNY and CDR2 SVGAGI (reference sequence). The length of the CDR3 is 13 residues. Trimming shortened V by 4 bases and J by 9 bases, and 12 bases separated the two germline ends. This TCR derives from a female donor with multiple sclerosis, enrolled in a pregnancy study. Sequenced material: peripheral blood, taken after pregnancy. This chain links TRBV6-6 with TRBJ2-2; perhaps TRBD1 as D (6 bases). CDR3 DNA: TGTGCCAGCAGTTCCCAGGGGCCCCGGGAGCTGTTTTTT. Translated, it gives CASSSQGPRELFF.